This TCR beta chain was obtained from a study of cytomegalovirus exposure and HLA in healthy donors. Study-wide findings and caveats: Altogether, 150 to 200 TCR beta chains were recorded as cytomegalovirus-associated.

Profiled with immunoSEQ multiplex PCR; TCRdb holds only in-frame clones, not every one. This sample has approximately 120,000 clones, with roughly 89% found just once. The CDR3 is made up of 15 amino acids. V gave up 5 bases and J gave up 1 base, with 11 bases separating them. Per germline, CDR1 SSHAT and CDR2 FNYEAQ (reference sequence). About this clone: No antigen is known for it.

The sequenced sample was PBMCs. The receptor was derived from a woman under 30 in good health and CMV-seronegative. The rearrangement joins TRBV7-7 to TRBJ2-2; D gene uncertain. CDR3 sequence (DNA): TGTGCCAGCAGCCACGTTATCGGGAACACCGGGGAGCTGTTTTTT. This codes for CASSHVIGNTGELFF.